What follows is one TCR beta chain and its context. The record originates from a study of shared clonotypes between healthy human individuals. Study in general: Plates per donor: three CD4 naive, three CD4 memory, two CD8 naive, one CD8 memory.

Profiling relied on immunoSEQ multiplex PCR, and the TCRdb table lists in-frame clones only, not all of them. The sample yields around 2.1 million clones, roughly 91% seen once. CDR1 is MNHEY, CDR2 SVGAGI, per germline. This CDR3 spans 13 amino acids. Deletions cut 2 bases from V and 5 bases from J, with 4 bases between. The naive CD8 subset, CD45RO-negative cells positively selected for CCR7, excluded terminally differentiated effector memory CD45RA+ cells. The rearrangement joins TRBV6-5 to TRBJ1-6, with D unclear. The sample taken for sequencing was naive CD8+ T cells from PBMCs. The receptor's source is a man aged 18 to 29 in good health. Some clones in this sample may be carry-over from other donors' samples. As DNA, the CDR3 is TGTGCCAGCAGTTACCTGAATAATTCACCCCTCCACTTT. Encoded protein: CASSYLNNSPLHF.